The 28 T cell receptor beta chains below all came from one sample that was sequenced in a study of tumor-infiltrating lymphocytes in primary liver carcinoma. Unsorted bulk tissue (roughly 17-33 mg) underwent RNA and DNA co-extraction. Total RNA (around 500 ng) served as template for TCR beta cDNA synthesis primed by a constant-region primer. Libraries for TCR beta were built through three nested multiplex PCR rounds, which together made up a slightly modified ARM-PCR procedure. PCR rounds one and two used TRBV1-TRBV30 forward primers with a C-beta reverse primer for around 11 cycles each. TCRdb called the multiplex PCR reads again in MiXCR, with one record for every CDR3 protein. The sample consists of tens of thousands of distinct CDR3 sequences, over 70% of them appearing once. Sequencing was done on a sample of liver tumor tissue from sampling region 3. Subset of the sample: tumor region T3, left-lateral pole. All receptors come from a man in his forties with primary liver carcinoma and hepatitis B virus infection.

A note on this clonotype: An end of the junction differs from the germline gene, which may be a read error. CDR3 in DNA: TGTACCAGCAGCCTACAGGGAAGTCGCGTACCCCAGCATTTT. Translation: CTSSLQGSRVPQHF. The chain is built from TRBV11-2 and TRBJ1-5; TRBD1 is a possible D gene (6 bases). CDR3 length: 14 residues. The germline V gene encodes CDR1 SGHAT and CDR2 FQNNGV.

This clonotype has just one count. The CDR3 is CASSGATDMRYF. The CDR3 DNA sequence: TGTGCCAGCAGCGGAGCCACAGATATGCGGTATTTT. The rearrangement uses TRBV12-3 or TRBV12-4 and TRBJ2-3; D not certain. V lost 6 bases to trimming and J lost 14 bases, with 18 bases between them. This CDR3 contains 12 residues.

This clonotype was picked up a small number of times. This may arise from a read error, as a much more abundant clone is one base away. The V and J genes are TRBV6-6 and TRBJ2-2; 13 bases agree with TRBD2. Germline trimming cut 2 bases from V and 6 bases from J; bases unmatched to any gene: 3. Germline V CDR1 and CDR2: MNHNY, SVGAGI (reference sequence). This CDR3 is built from 16 residues. The DNA of the CDR3 is TGTGCCAGCAGTTACGGACTAGCGGGAGACGCCGGGGAGCTGTTTTTT. Protein: CASSYGLAGDAGELFF.

As concerns this clonotype: It is likely a read error, because the conserved phenylalanine at the end of the CDR3 is missing. The chain couples TRBV11-2 to TRBJ2-7, with D unclear. The CDR3 consists of 15 residues. Germline CDR1 reads SGHAT; CDR2 reads FQNNGV. Deletions cut 5 bases from V and 2 bases from J, with 16 bases between. The chain's CDR3 is CASSLSVGKPYEQYL. The CDR3 region has the DNA TGTGCCAGCAGCCTATCTGTGGGAAAACCCTACGAGCAGTACCTC.

In its sample, this clonotype was seen once. This CDR3 fails to terminate in the conserved phenylalanine or tryptophan, so it likely reflects a read error. The DNA is left out, because the CDR3 cannot be placed on it with certainty; the CDR3 is given as TCRdb lists it. The chain's CDR3 is CASRQSGTSGDNERFL. This chain links TRBV4-1 with TRBJ2-1; the table's D call, TRBD2, has no DNA check behind it. In germline, CDR1 is MGHRA, CDR2 YSYEKL. Counting both end residues, the CDR3 totals 16 amino acids.

The rearrangement links TRBV28 to TRBJ2-7; TRBD1 matches 12 bases. Per germline, CDR1 MDHEN and CDR2 SYDVKM. With 6 bases clipped from V and 6 bases from J, the junction kept 9 bases outside the gene matches. The length of the CDR3 is 15 residues. The CDR3 loop is CASRLPGQGAFEQYF. CDR3 coding DNA: TGTGCCAGCAGACTTCCGGGACAGGGGGCGTTCGAGCAGTACTTC.

V gene TRBV20-1 combines with J gene TRBJ2-5; TRBD1 agrees at 7 bases. The CDR3 contains 15 residues. Per the germline V gene, CDR1 is DFQATT and CDR2 is SNEGSKA (reference sequence). The CDR3 DNA reads TGCAGCTACGAGGGGGCCTATCCAAACCAAGAGACCCAGTACTTC. It yields the protein CSYEGAYPNQETQYF.

The V and J genes are TRBV6-5 and TRBJ2-7; TRBD1 agrees at 8 bases. The CDR3 is 16 amino acids. Germline V lookup: CDR1 MNHEY, CDR2 SVGAGI. J was trimmed by 5 bases and V by 7 bases; bases with no gene match: 16. The CDR3 coding sequence is TGTGCCAGCAATTCCTCAATTAAGACAGGGGCCAACGAGCAGTACTTC. As protein: CASNSSIKTGANEQYF.

This chain uses TRBV27 with TRBJ1-4; tentative D call: TRBD1 (5 bases). The CDR3 covers 14 residues. V was pared by 4 bases and J by 7 bases, with 13 bases between. CDR1 is MNHEY, CDR2 SMNVEV, per germline (reference sequence). CDR3 DNA sequence: TGTGCCAGCAGTTCGCTACAGGAGGGTGAAAAACTGTTTTTT. It translates to CASSSLQEGEKLFF. The whole variable domain, remainder taken from reference TRBV27 and TRBJ1-4, is EAQVTQNPRYLITVTGKKLTVTCSQNMNHEYMSWYRQDPGLGLRQIYYSMNVEVTDKGDVPEGYKVSRKEKRNFPLILESPSPNQTSLYFCASSSLQEGEKLFFGSGTQLSVL.

Concerning this clonotype: This is likely a read error, given that the CDR3 carries no conserved phenylalanine or tryptophan at its end. This chain links TRBV12-3 or TRBV12-4 with TRBJ1-6, with 8 bases identical to TRBD1. The CDR3 runs 15 residues. This chain's CDR3 is CAGSRGQGANSPLHI. The CDR3 nucleotides are TGTGCCGGCAGCCGTGGACAGGGCGCGAATTCACCCCTCCACATT.

This clonotype has a handful of counts. This sequence may be a read error, since a much larger clone differs from it by one base. V usage is TRBV10-2 and J usage is TRBJ2-7, with D unclear. This CDR3 region has 11 residues. The germline CDR1 and CDR2 sequences are WSHSY and SAAADI. The germline V and J ends were trimmed by 8 bases and 3 bases, with 8 bases remaining between them. CDR3 protein: CASRAYYEQYF. The DNA for the CDR3 is TGCGCCAGCCGGGCTTACTACGAGCAGTACTTC.

The sample holds a few counts of this clonotype. The V gene is TRBV2, the J gene TRBJ2-4; D unclear. The ends were cut back, 3 bases at V and 2 bases at J, with 8 bases in the middle. The germline V gene has CDR1 SNHLY and CDR2 FYNNEI. CDR3 length: 14 residues. CDR3 coding DNA: TGTGCCAGCAGTGAGAGGAATCCCAAAAACATTCAGTACTTC. It codes for CASSERNPKNIQYF.

The gene calls are TRBV10-2 and TRBJ1-3; D gene ambiguous. Trimming left V 10 bases short and J 14 bases short, with 30 bases between. CDR1 is WSHSY, CDR2 SAAADI, per germline. This CDR3 is 15 amino acids long. CDR3 in DNA: TGCGCCACCCTGACTGGGTTAAGGTCTGGAAACACTGTATATTTT. Amino acid sequence: CATLTGLRSGNTVYF.

As for this clonotype: An end of the junction differs from the germline gene, which may be a read error. The V and J genes are TRBV7-9 and TRBJ2-7, with D possibly being TRBD2 (6 bases). Germline V CDR1 and CDR2: SEHNR, FQNEAQ (reference sequence). The CDR3 is 14 amino acids. CDR3: CASSLACPAYEQYF. The CDR3 coding sequence is TGTGCCAGCAGCCTAGCGTGTCCCGCCTACGAGCAGTACTTC.

Comments on this clonotype: Since the CDR3 does not end with the conserved phenylalanine or tryptophan, this likely comes from a read error. The V gene is TRBV6-6, the J gene TRBJ1-1; D is possibly TRBD1 (5 bases). Germline lookup yields CDR1 MNHNY and CDR2 SVGAGI (reference sequence). V dropped 10 bases and J dropped 4 bases, with 22 bases sitting between them. The CDR3 spans 15 residues. The CDR3 loop reads CANRSGVVAPTEAFH. The CDR3 DNA sequence: TGTGCCAACAGGTCGGGGGTAGTGGCGCCCACTGAAGCTTTCCAT.

The chain uses TRBV12-3 or TRBV12-4 and TRBJ2-7, with 7 bases lining up with TRBD1. This CDR3 is built from 13 residues. With 6 bases clipped from V and 2 bases from J, the junction kept 4 bases outside the gene matches. This CDR3 reads CASRMGQTYEQYF. The CDR3 bases are TGTGCCAGCAGAATGGGACAGACCTACGAGCAGTACTTC.

With respect to this clonotype: No conserved phenylalanine or tryptophan is present at the end of the CDR3, so a read error is the likely explanation. V is TRBV4-1 and J is TRBJ2-5; perhaps TRBD2 as D (6 bases). From germline, CDR1 is MGHRA and CDR2 YSYEKL. The length of the CDR3 is 19 residues. The CDR3 bases are TGCGTCAGGAGCCCAGGCTGGATGCTAGCGAGTGAGGCGAAAGAGACCCAGTACTAC. Amino acids: CVRSPGWMLASEAKETQYY.

In regard to this clonotype: This CDR3 is missing its conserved last phenylalanine or tryptophan, likely due to a read error. J is TRBJ1-5 and V is TRBV6-6, with no clear D. CDR1 MNHNY and CDR2 SVGAGI come from the germline V gene (reference sequence). The CDR3 contains 16 residues. The chain's CDR3 is CASSNRVEYSNQPQHY. The CDR3, as DNA: TGTGCCAGCAGTAACCGAGTAGAGTATAGCAATCAACCCCAGCATTAT.

Concerning this clonotype: Since the CDR3 does not end with the conserved phenylalanine or tryptophan, this likely comes from a read error. The chain combines TRBV11-2 with TRBJ2-7; no firm D call. Looked up from germline, CDR1 is SGHAT and CDR2 is FQNNGV. CDR3 length: 14 residues. Here the CDR3 DNA reads TGTGCTAGCAGCTTCGGAGTTCCTCGAATCGACCAGTACCTC. Translated: CASSFGVPRIDQYL.

For this clonotype: This likely comes from a read error, as the CDR3 has no conserved phenylalanine or tryptophan at its end. This chain uses TRBV6-6 with TRBJ1-5; no clear D gene. Trimming removed 11 bases at V and 0 bases at J, with 20 bases between. Germline V CDR1 and CDR2: MNHNY, SVGAGI (reference sequence). CDR3 length equals 16 residues. In nucleotides, the CDR3 is TGTGCCGGTAGTTACCGAGTAGAGTATAGCAATCAGCCCCAGCATCTT. Encoded protein: CAGSYRVEYSNQPQHL.

This chain connects TRBV30 to TRBJ2-7; weak D call: TRBD1 (5 bases). Between the trimmed V and J ends, which lost 8 bases and 3 bases, there was a span of 17 bases. From germline, CDR1 is GTSNPN and CDR2 SVGIG (reference sequence). The CDR3 covers 13 residues. The CDR3 spells CARIRTLHYEQYF. For the CDR3, the DNA is TGTGCCAGGATTCGGACACTCCACTACGAGCAGTACTTC.

About this clonotype: The CDR3 does not end in the conserved phenylalanine or tryptophan, so this is likely a read error. The limits of the CDR3 on the DNA are not certain, so only TCRdb's listed CDR3 is given. This chain joins TRBV20-1 and TRBJ1-1; the table assigns TRBD1, which was not confirmed against the DNA. The CDR3 spans 15 amino acids, including both terminal residues. CDR1 is DFQATT, CDR2 SNEGSKA, per germline (reference sequence). The chain's CDR3 is CSASPPGQRNTETFL.

Worth noting for this clonotype: Sequence at one end of the junction differs from germline and may be a read error. This chain connects TRBV5-4 to TRBJ2-1; 14 bases are a match to TRBD2. Looked up from germline, CDR1 is SGHNT and CDR2 is YYREEE (reference sequence). The CDR3 extends over 16 amino acids. CDR3 loop: CTSSLAGTSGRNEQFF. The DNA for the CDR3 is TGTACCAGCAGCTTGGCCGGGACTAGCGGGAGAAATGAGCAGTTCTTC.

A remark on this clonotype: The junction does not match germline at one end; this may be a read error. CDR3 region: CARRTPRGRRPTSTDAQYF. The CDR3 nucleotides read TGTGCCAGAAGGACTCCTCGAGGCAGGAGACCTACTAGCACAGATGCGCAGTATTTT. The chain is built from TRBV11-2 and TRBJ2-3, with D perhaps TRBD2 (6 bases). From germline, CDR1 is SGHAT and CDR2 FQNNGV. The CDR3 extends over 19 amino acids.

This clonotype was seen at least ten times. This chain uses TRBV5-4 with TRBJ2-7; D is unresolved. This CDR3 is built from 13 residues. The V end was cut by 5 bases, the J end by 2 bases, with 11 bases between. The germline gives CDR1 SGHNT, CDR2 YYREEE (reference sequence). As DNA, the CDR3 is TGTGCCAGCAGGATGGACCGAGCCTACGAGCAGTACTTC. This translates into CASRMDRAYEQYF.

As to this clonotype: This may come from a read error, since a much larger clone is one base off. V and J are TRBV7-9 and TRBJ2-7; the D call may be TRBD1 or TRBD2 (5 bases each). The CDR3 loop spans 12 amino acids. CDR1 SEHNR and CDR2 FQNEAQ come from the germline V gene (reference sequence). Here the CDR3 DNA reads TGTGCCAGCAGCTTGTGGGGGTACGAGCAGCACTTC. It codes for CASSLWGYEQHF.

On this clonotype itself: The junction and the germline gene differ at one end; a read error may be behind it. The chain links TRBV10-2 to TRBJ2-5; D ambiguous. There are 14 residues in the CDR3. Germline V gene sequence: CDR1 WSHSY, CDR2 SAAADI. The CDR3 sequence: CASSEAWNQETQCF. The CDR3 DNA reads TGCGCCAGCAGTGAGGCATGGAACCAAGAGACCCAGTGCTTC.

As concerns this clonotype: A much larger clone is a single base away; this may be a read error. The J gene is TRBJ2-1, the V gene TRBV28; 11 bases align to TRBD1. CDR3 size: 15 residues. Germline values: CDR1 MDHEN, CDR2 SYDVKM. CDR3 DNA sequence: TGTGCCAGCAGGCCCGGGACAGGGGGATACAATGATCAGTTCTTC. This sequence encodes CASRPGTGGYNDQFF.